What follows describes a single TCR beta chain. Trimming cost V 4 bases and J 1 base, with 17 bases left between them. The CDR3 totals 17 residues. Germline lookup yields CDR1 MNHEY and CDR2 SVGAGI. The data belong to a study of CD8 T cells in Susac syndrome. CD8+ and CD4+ T cells taken from blood had their TCR beta sequenced. Random hexamers primed reverse transcription of about 0.5 to 1 ug RNA. Amplification of TCR beta CDR3 spanned 54 Vbeta and 13 Jbeta via immunoSEQ multiplex PCR. From the immunoSEQ multiplex PCR reads, TCRdb called clonotypes with MiXCR, one entry per CDR3 protein. The table records about 120,000 distinct CDR3 sequences, 85% to 95% of them present only once.

Sequenced: CD8+ T cells from PBMCs. The chain employs TRBV6-5 and TRBJ2-1; a weak D match, TRBD2 (6 bases). The receptor comes from a human donor in good health. The CDR3 nucleotides are TGTGCCAGCAGTTCCCAACTGGGGGGAGGATCCTACAATGAGCAGTTCTTC. It codes for CASSSQLGGGSYNEQFF.